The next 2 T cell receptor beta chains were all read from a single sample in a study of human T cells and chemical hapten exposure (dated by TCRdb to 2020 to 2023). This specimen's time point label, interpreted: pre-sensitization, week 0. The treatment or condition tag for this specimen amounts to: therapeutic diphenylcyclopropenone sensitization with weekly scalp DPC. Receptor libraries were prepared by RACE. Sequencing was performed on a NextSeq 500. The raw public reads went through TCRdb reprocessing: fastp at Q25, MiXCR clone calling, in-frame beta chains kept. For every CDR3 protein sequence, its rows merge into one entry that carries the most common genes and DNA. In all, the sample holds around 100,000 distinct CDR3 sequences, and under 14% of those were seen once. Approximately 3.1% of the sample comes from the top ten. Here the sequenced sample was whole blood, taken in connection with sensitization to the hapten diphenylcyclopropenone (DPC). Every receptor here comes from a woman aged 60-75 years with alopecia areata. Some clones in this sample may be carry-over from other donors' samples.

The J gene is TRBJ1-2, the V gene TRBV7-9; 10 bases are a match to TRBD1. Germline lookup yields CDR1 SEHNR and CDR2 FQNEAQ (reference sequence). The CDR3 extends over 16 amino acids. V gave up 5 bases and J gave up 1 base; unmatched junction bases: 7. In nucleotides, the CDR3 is TGTGCCAGCAGCGTCGACAGGGGGCTCATTAACTATGGCTACACCTTC. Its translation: CASSVDRGLINYGYTF.

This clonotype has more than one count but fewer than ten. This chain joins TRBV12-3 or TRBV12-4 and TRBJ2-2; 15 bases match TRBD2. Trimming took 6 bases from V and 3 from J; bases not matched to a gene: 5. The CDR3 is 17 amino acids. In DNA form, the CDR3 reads TGTGCCAGCAGCCGGACTAGCGGGGGGGCATACACCGGGGAGCTGTTTTTT. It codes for CASSRTSGGAYTGELFF.